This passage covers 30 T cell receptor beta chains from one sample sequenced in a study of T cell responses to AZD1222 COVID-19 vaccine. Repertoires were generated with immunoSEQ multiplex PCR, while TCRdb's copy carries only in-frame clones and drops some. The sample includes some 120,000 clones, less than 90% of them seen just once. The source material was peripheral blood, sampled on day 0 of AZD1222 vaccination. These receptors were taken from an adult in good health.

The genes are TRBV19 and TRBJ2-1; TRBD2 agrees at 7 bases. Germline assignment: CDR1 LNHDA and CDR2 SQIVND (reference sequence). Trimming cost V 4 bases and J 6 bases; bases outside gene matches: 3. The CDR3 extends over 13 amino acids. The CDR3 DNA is TGTGCCAGTAGTAGCGGGAGAATCAATGAGCAGTTCTTC. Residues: CASSSGRINEQFF.

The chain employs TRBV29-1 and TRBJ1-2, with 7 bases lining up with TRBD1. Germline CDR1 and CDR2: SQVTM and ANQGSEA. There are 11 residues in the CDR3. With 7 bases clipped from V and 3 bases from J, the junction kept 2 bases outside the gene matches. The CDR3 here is CSGTGDYGYTF. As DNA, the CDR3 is TGCAGCGGCACAGGGGACTATGGCTACACCTTC. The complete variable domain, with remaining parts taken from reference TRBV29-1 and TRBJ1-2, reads SAVISQKPSRDICQRGTSLTIQCQVDSQVTMMFWYRQQPGQSLTLIATANQGSEATYESGFVIDKFPISRPNLTFSTLTVSNMSPEDSSIYLCSGTGDYGYTFGSGTRLTVV.

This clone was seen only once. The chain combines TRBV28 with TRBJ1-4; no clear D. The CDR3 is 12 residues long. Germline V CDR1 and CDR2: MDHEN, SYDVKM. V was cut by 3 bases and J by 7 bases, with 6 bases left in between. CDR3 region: CASSFRAEKLFF. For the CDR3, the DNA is TGTGCCAGCAGTTTTAGAGCTGAAAAACTGTTTTTT.

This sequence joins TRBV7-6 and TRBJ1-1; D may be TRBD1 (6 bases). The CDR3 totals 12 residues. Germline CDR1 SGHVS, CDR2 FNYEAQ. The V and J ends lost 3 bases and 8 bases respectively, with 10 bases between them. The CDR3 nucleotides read TGTGCCAGCAGCTTGACAGGAGCAGAAGCTTTCTTT. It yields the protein CASSLTGAEAFF.

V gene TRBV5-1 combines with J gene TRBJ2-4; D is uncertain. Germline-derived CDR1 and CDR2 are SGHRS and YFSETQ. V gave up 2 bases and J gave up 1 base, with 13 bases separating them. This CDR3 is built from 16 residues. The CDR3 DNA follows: TGCGCCAGCAGCTTAACCCCGAGCCTGGCCAAAAACATTCAGTACTTC. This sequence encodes CASSLTPSLAKNIQYF.

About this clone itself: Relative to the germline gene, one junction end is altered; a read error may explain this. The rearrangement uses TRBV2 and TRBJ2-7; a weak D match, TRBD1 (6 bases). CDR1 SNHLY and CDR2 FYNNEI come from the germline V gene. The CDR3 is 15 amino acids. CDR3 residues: CASNEASTGPYEQYF. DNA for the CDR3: TGTGCCAGCAATGAAGCTTCAACAGGGCCCTACGAGCAGTACTTC.

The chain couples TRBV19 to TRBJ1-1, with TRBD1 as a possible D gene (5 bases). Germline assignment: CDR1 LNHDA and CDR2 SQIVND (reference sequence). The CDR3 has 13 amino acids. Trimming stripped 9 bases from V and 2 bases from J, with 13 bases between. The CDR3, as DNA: TGTGCCAGCACGGGACCCCCTAACACTGAAGCTTTCTTT. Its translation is CASTGPPNTEAFF.

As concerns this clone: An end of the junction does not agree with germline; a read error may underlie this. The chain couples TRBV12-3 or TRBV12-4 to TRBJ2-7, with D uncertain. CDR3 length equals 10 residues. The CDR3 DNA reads TGTGCCAGCAGTTTTTACGTGCAGTACTTC. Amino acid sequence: CASSFYVQYF.

CDR3 sequence: CASHPGGTDTQYF. CDR3 DNA: TGTGCCAGCCACCCCGGGGGGACAGATACGCAGTATTTT. This rearrangement joins TRBV12-3 or TRBV12-4 to TRBJ2-3; 7 positions agree with TRBD2. V lost 8 bases, J lost 3 bases, and 5 bases stayed unmatched. The CDR3 loop spans 13 amino acids.

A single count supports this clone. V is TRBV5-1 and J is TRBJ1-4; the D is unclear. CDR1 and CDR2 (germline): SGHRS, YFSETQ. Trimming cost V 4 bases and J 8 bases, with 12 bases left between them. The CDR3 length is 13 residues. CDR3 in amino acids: CASSVGIGEKLFF. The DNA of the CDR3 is TGCGCCAGCAGCGTAGGGATCGGGGAAAAACTGTTTTTT.

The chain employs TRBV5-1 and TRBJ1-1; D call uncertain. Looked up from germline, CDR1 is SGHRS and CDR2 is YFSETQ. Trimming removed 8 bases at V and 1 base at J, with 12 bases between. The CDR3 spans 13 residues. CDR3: CASLDVGNTEAFF. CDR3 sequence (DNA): TGCGCCAGTCTCGACGTGGGGAACACTGAAGCTTTCTTT.

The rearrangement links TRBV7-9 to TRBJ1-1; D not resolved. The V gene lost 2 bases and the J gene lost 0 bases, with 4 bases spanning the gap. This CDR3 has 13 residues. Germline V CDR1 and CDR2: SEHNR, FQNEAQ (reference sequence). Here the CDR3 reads CASSLQMNTEAFF. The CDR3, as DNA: TGTGCCAGCAGCTTACAGATGAACACTGAAGCTTTCTTT.

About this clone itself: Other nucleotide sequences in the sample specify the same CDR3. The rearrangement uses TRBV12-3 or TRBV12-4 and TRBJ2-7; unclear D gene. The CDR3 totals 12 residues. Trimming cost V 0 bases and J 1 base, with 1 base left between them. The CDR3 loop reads CASSLASYEQYF. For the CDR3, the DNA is TGTGCCAGCAGTTTAGCGTCCTACGAGCAGTACTTC.

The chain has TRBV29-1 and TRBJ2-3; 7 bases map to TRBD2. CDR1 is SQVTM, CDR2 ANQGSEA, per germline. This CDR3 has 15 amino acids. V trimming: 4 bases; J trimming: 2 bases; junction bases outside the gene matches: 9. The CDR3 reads CSVVGSGLNTDTQYF. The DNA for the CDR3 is TGCAGCGTTGTCGGTAGCGGGTTGAACACAGATACGCAGTATTTT.

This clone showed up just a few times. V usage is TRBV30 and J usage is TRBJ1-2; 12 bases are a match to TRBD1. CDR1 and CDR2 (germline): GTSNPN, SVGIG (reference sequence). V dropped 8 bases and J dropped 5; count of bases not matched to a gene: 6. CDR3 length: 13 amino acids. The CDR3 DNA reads TGTGCCCGGGGACAGGGGGCAGGTTATGGCTACACCTTC. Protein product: CARGQGAGYGYTF.

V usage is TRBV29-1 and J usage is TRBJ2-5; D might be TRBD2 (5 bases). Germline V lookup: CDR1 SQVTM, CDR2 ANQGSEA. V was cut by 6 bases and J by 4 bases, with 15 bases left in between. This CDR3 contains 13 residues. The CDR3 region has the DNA TGCAGCGTGGGCCGGGGAGCCGTAGAGACCCAGTACTTC. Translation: CSVGRGAVETQYF.

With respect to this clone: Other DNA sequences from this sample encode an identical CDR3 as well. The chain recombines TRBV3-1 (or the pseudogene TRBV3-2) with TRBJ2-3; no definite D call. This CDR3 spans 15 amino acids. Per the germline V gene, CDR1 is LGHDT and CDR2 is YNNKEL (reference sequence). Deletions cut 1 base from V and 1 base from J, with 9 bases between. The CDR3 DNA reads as TGTGCCAGCAGCCAAGGTGGCGGACGCACAGATACGCAGTATTTT. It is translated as CASSQGGGRTDTQYF.

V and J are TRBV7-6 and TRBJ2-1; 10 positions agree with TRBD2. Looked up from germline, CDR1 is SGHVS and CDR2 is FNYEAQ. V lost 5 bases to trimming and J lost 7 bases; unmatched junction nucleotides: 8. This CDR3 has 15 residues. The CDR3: CASSPSGGVWNEQFF. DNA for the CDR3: TGTGCCAGCAGCCCGAGCGGGGGGGTCTGGAATGAGCAGTTCTTC.

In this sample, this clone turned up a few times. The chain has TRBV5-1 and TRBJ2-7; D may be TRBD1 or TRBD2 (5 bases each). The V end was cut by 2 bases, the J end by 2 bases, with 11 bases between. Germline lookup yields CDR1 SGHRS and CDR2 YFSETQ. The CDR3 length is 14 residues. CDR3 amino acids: CASSFGATTYEQYF. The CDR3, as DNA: TGCGCCAGCAGCTTCGGGGCTACTACCTACGAGCAGTACTTC.

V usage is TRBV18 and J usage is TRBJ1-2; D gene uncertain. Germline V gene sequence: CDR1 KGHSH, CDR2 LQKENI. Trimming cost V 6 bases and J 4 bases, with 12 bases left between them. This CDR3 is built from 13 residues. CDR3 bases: TGTGCCAGCTCGAAAGACGCGAGCTATGGCTACACCTTC. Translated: CASSKDASYGYTF.

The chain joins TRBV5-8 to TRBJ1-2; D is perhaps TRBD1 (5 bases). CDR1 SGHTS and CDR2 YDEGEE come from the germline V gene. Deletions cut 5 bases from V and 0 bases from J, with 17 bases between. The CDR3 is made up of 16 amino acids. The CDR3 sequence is CASRRGLLLTNYGYTF. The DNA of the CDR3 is TGTGCCAGCAGGCGGGGACTGCTACTGACTAACTATGGCTACACCTTC. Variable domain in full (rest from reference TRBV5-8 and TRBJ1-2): EAGVTQSPTHLIKTRGQQATLRCSPISGHTSVYWYQQALGLGLQFLLWYDEGEERNRGNFPPRFSGRQFPNYSSELNVNALELEDSALYLCASRRGLLLTNYGYTFGSGTRLTVV.

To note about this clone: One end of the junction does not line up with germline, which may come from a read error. The CDR3 protein is CASSVGPQPQHF. CDR3 DNA: TGTGCCAGCAGCGTAGGGCCTCAGCCCCAGCATTTT. The chain combines TRBV13 with TRBJ1-5; no clear D. CDR3 size: 12 residues. CDR1 and CDR2 from the germline V gene are PRHDT and FYEKMQ (reference sequence).

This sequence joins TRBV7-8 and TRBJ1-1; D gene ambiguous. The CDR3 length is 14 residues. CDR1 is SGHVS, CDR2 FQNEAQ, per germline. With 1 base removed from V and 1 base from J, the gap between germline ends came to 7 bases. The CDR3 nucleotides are TGTGCCAGCAGCTTAGTGGCCGGGAACACTGAAGCTTTCTTT. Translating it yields CASSLVAGNTEAFF.

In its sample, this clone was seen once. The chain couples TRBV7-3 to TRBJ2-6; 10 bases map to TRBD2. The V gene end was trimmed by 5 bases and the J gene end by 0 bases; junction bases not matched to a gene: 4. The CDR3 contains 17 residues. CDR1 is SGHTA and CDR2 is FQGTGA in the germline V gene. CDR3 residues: CASSLLAGASGANVLTF. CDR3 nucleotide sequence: TGTGCCAGCAGCCTCCTAGCGGGGGCCTCTGGGGCCAACGTCCTGACTTTC.

CDR3 loop: CASSSAGARVNTIYF. CDR3 DNA sequence: TGTGCCAGCAGCTCAGCAGGGGCCAGGGTAAACACCATATATTTT. The chain employs TRBV5-6 and TRBJ1-3; a possible D gene is TRBD1 (6 bases). With 3 bases removed from V and 6 bases from J, the gap between germline ends came to 16 bases. This CDR3 has 15 amino acids. The germline V gene has CDR1 SGHDT and CDR2 YYEEEE.

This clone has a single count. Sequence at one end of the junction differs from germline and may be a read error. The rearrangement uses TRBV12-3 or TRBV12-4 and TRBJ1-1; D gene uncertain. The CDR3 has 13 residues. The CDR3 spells CASSREWNPEAFF. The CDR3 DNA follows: TGTGCCAGCAGTAGGGAATGGAACCCTGAAGCTTTCTTT.

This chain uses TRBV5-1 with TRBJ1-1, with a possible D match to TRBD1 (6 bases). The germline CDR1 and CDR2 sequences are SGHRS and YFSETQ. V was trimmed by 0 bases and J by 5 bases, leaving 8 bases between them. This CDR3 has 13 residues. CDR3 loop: CASSLAGETEAFF. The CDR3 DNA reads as TGCGCCAGCAGCTTGGCAGGGGAAACTGAAGCTTTCTTT.

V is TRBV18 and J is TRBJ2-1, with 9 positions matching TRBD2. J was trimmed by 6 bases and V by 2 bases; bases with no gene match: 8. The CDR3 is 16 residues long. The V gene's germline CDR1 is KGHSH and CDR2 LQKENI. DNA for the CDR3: TGTGCCAGCTCACCAAGTCACGTAGCGGGAGCCAATGAGCAGTTCTTC. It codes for CASSPSHVAGANEQFF.

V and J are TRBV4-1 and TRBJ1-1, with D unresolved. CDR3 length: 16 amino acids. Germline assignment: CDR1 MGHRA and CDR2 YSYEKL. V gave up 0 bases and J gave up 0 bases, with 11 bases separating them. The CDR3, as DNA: TGCGCCAGCAGCCAAGATGTAAAGGTCATGAACACTGAAGCTTTCTTT. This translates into CASSQDVKVMNTEAFF.

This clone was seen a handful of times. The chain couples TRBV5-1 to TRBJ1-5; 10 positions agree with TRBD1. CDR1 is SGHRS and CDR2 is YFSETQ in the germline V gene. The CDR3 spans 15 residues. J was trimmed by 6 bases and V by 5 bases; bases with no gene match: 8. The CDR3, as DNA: TGCGCCAGCAGAGCGGGGACAGGGGAGGGTCAGCCCCAGCATTTT. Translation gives CASRAGTGEGQPQHF.